This TCR beta chain was captured by sequencing in a study of cytomegalovirus exposure and HLA in healthy donors. Study-level information: The 130 or so validation repertoires, a later analysis reported, used the same platform as the 550 to 700 repertoires from the first cohort.

General study findings and limits: Most TCR sequences showed up rarely, but some public TCRs showed up in many donors. There were fewer than 200 TCR beta chains listed as cytomegalovirus-associated. Subsequent analysis found a tendency for first-cohort TCR clusters to co-occur within the 90 to 150 validation repertoires.

The germline gives CDR1 SEHNR, CDR2 FQNEAQ (reference sequence). There are 17 residues in the CDR3. Trimming took 5 bases from V and 4 from J; bases not matched to a gene: 14. About this clone itself: The antigen is unknown.

The assay was immunoSEQ multiplex PCR, and TCRdb's table has in-frame clones only and misses some. The sample holds around 71,000 clones, roughly 94% seen once. The clonotype originates from a man aged 18 to 30 in good health and CMV-seropositive. The rearrangement joins TRBV7-9 to TRBJ2-7; TRBD2 aligns across 10 bases. The sequenced sample was PBMCs. Here the CDR3 DNA reads TGTGCCAGCAGCCGGCTAGCGGGAGCCCTCGTCGTGTACGAGCAGTACTTC. Translated: CASSRLAGALVVYEQYF.